Listed here are 7 T cell receptor beta chains from one sample, sequenced in a study of blood T cell repertoires in COVID-19. Sequencing used immunoSEQ multiplex PCR; TCRdb keeps in-frame clones, though not all of them. The sample lists 300,000 to 400,000 clones, around nine tenths seen once, with 2.5% to 4% in the top ten. Material for sequencing was peripheral blood. These receptors were obtained from a woman aged 18-29 years who had recovered from COVID-19.

The rearrangement joins TRBV5-1 to TRBJ2-1; 7 positions match TRBD1. From germline, CDR1 is SGHRS and CDR2 YFSETQ. V shed 5 bases, J shed 2 bases, and the junction held 7 bases outside the gene matches. This CDR3 is built from 15 residues. CDR3 region: CASRSDRSPYNEQFF. CDR3 sequence (DNA): TGCGCCAGCAGGTCGGACAGGTCCCCCTACAATGAGCAGTTCTTC. Supplemented by reference TRBV5-1 and TRBJ2-1, the full variable domain reads KAGVTQTPRYLIKTRGQQVTLSCSPISGHRSVSWYQQTPGQGLQFLFEYFSETQRNKGNFPGRFSGRQFSNSRSEMNVSTLELGDSALYLCASRSDRSPYNEQFFGPGTRLTVL.

This chain uses TRBV27 with TRBJ2-4; weak D call: TRBD1 (5 bases). V was shortened by 6 bases and J by 0 bases, with 15 bases between the two germline ends. The CDR3 has 16 residues. Germline V gene lookup returns CDR1 MNHEY and CDR2 SMNVEV (reference sequence). CDR3 nucleotides: TGTGCCAGCAGGGGGCATCAACTACTAGCCAAAAACATTCAGTACTTC. Its translation: CASRGHQLLAKNIQYF.

The genes are TRBV3-1 (or the pseudogene TRBV3-2) and TRBJ1-6; unclear D gene. CDR3 length: 14 residues. Trimming left V 4 bases short and J 6 bases short, with 10 bases between. Germline V gene lookup returns CDR1 LGHDT and CDR2 YNNKEL (reference sequence). DNA for the CDR3: TGTGCCAGCAGCCCATTACAGCCTAATTCACCCCTCCACTTT. This sequence encodes CASSPLQPNSPLHF.

This clone has only one observation. The chain joins TRBV10-3 to TRBJ2-3; D remains ambiguous. The CDR3 runs 13 residues. In germline, CDR1 is ENHRY, CDR2 SYGVKD. Trimming removed 3 bases at V and 3 bases at J, with 7 bases between. Written as DNA, the CDR3 is TGTGCCATCAGTGAACTGAATACAGATACGCAGTATTTT. This encodes CAISELNTDTQYF.

The V and J genes are TRBV19 and TRBJ1-4, with 9 positions matching TRBD1. V lost 2 bases to trimming and J lost 5 bases; unmatched junction nucleotides: 3. The CDR3 covers 15 residues. The V gene's germline CDR1 is LNHDA and CDR2 SQIVND (reference sequence). Here the CDR3 DNA reads TGTGCCAGTAGTATATTCGGACAGGGGAATGAAAAACTGTTTTTT. Translated, it gives CASSIFGQGNEKLFF.

This chain connects TRBV9 to TRBJ1-1; possible D gene TRBD1, 6 bases. Germline lookup yields CDR1 SGDLS and CDR2 YYNGEE. The CDR3 is 14 residues long. With 3 bases removed from V and 1 base from J, the gap between germline ends came to 10 bases. The CDR3 sequence is CASSGDIRNTEAFF. CDR3 nucleotide sequence: TGTGCCAGCAGCGGGGACATAAGGAACACTGAAGCTTTCTTT.

The J gene is TRBJ1-5, the V gene TRBV4-1; maybe TRBD1 (5 bases). The CDR3 totals 16 residues. Trimming took 1 base from V and 1 from J, leaving 11 bases between them. Looked up from germline, CDR1 is MGHRA and CDR2 is YSYEKL. The CDR3 nucleotides are TGCGCCAGCAGCCAAGTCGGGGGTACGAGCAATCAGCCCCAGCATTTT. Its protein is CASSQVGGTSNQPQHF.